The 9 T cell receptor beta chains given below trace back to one sample, sequenced in a study of T cell responses to AZD1222 COVID-19 vaccine. Some clones are missing from TCRdb's copy, which holds only in-frame ones; the method was immunoSEQ multiplex PCR. The table lists about 190,000 clones, over 80% of them singletons. The material sequenced was peripheral blood, taken on day 0 of MenACWY control vaccination. Source of these receptors: an adult in good health.

The chain couples TRBV9 to TRBJ1-6, with D hard to call. There are 15 residues in the CDR3. The germline CDR1 and CDR2 sequences are SGDLS and YYNGEE. Trimming cost V 3 bases and J 7 bases, with 14 bases left between them. The CDR3 DNA reads as TGTGCCAGCAGCGAGGACCCAGGCGAGAATTCACCCCTCCACTTT. This translates into CASSEDPGENSPLHF.

V gene TRBV5-1 combines with J gene TRBJ2-1, with 7 bases aligning to TRBD2. Germline V CDR1 and CDR2: SGHRS, YFSETQ. V gave up 0 bases and J gave up 8 bases; unmatched junction bases: 5. The CDR3 loop spans 14 amino acids. The CDR3 DNA follows: TGCGCCAGCAGCTTGGGACTAGCCTCCCATGAGCAGTTCTTC. This translates into CASSLGLASHEQFF. The full variable domain, rest sourced from reference TRBV5-1 and TRBJ2-1, is KAGVTQTPRYLIKTRGQQVTLSCSPISGHRSVSWYQQTPGQGLQFLFEYFSETQRNKGNFPGRFSGRQFSNSRSEMNVSTLELGDSALYLCASSLGLASHEQFFGPGTRLTVL.

The rearrangement joins TRBV2 to TRBJ1-2, with D possibly being TRBD1 (6 bases). The CDR3 totals 12 residues. Germline V gives CDR1 SNHLY, CDR2 FYNNEI. V was trimmed by 5 bases and J by 7 bases, leaving 11 bases between them. The CDR3 sequence is CASSSDRGGYTF. CDR3 sequence (DNA): TGTGCCAGCAGTTCGGACAGAGGTGGCTACACCTTC.

This clone was counted between two and nine times. The rearrangement uses TRBV7-9 and TRBJ2-3; 11 bases align to TRBD2. Per the germline V gene, CDR1 is SEHNR and CDR2 is FQNEAQ (reference sequence). V lost 6 bases and J lost 4; bases outside the gene matches: 15. The CDR3 runs 18 residues. The CDR3 loop reads CASRPTSGAPSSSDTQYF. In DNA, the CDR3 is TGTGCCAGCAGGCCGACTAGCGGGGCCCCTTCGAGTTCAGATACGCAGTATTTT.

CDR3 bases: TGTGCCAGCAGCACAAAGGCGGGACTGTCTGGCTACACCTTC. This translates into CASSTKAGLSGYTF. The chain has TRBV7-2 and TRBJ1-2; D may be TRBD1 (5 bases). The CDR3 is 14 amino acids. V dropped 5 bases and J dropped 7 bases, with 17 bases sitting between them. Germline CDR1 SGHTA, CDR2 FQGNSA.

The chain has TRBV14 and TRBJ2-2, with TRBD1 matching over 7 bases. Germline CDR1 and CDR2: SGHDN and FVKESK. V was pared by 8 bases and J by 4 bases, with 4 bases of the junction left unmatched. CDR3 length equals 13 residues. The CDR3 loop reads CASHRGITGELFF. For the CDR3, the DNA is TGTGCCAGCCACAGGGGAATCACCGGGGAGCTGTTTTTT.

The chain joins TRBV3-1 (or the pseudogene TRBV3-2) to TRBJ1-5, with D perhaps TRBD1 (5 bases). V lost 0 bases to trimming and J lost 5 bases, with 11 bases between them. This CDR3 region has 15 residues. Germline assignment: CDR1 LGHDT and CDR2 YNNKEL (reference sequence). The CDR3 loop is CASSQDGAEYQPQHF. CDR3 nucleotides: TGTGCCAGCAGCCAAGATGGGGCAGAATATCAGCCCCAGCATTTT.

The V and J genes are TRBV11-2 and TRBJ2-7; 11 nucleotides line up with TRBD2. CDR3 length: 13 amino acids. With V trimmed by 8 bases and J by 5 bases, 5 bases remained unmatched. Germline assignment: CDR1 SGHAT and CDR2 FQNNGV. CDR3 loop: CASVYSGRDEQYF. The DNA for the CDR3 is TGTGCCAGCGTTTATAGCGGGAGGGACGAGCAGTACTTC.

CDR3 region: CAISWGQGHQETQYF. The CDR3 DNA follows: TGTGCCATCAGTTGGGGACAGGGGCACCAAGAGACCCAGTACTTC. The chain carries TRBV10-3 and TRBJ2-5, with 10 bases identical to TRBD1. After removal of 5 bases from V and 0 bases from J, the junction contained 3 bases not matched to a gene. CDR1 is ENHRY, CDR2 SYGVKD, per germline. CDR3 length: 15 amino acids.